A selection of T cell receptor beta chains follows, all from one sample in a study of blood T cell repertoires in COVID-19. Method: immunoSEQ multiplex PCR; TCRdb's copy keeps in-frame clones and lacks some. The table lists 150,000 or so clones, 80% to 85% of them singletons. The material sequenced was PBMCs or T cells enriched from blood (not recorded which). Every receptor here comes from a woman between 50 and 59 years old who had been exposed to COVID-19. Each CDR3 is given with its conserved first and last residue. D genes are given only for firm matches. Where a row states a size, it is once, few, many or the class of an expanded clone; other rows omit it.

d_call | j_call | clone_size | v_call | cdr3_aa | cdr3_nt
TRBD2 | TRBJ2-7 | - | TRBV4-1 | CASSQGLAGVEQYF | TGCGCCAGCAGTCAGGGACTAGCGGGAGTCGAGCAGTACTTC
- | TRBJ1-1 | few | TRBV4-2 | CASSQDRQVNTEAFF | TGTGCCAGCAGCCAAGATCGGCAGGTGAACACTGAAGCTTTCTTT
- | TRBJ2-1 | - | TRBV27 | CASSLLPGLQFF | TGTGCCAGCAGTTTATTACCGGGACTGCAGTTCTTC
- | TRBJ2-1 | - | TRBV9 | CASSVVETRFYNEQFF | TGTGCCAGCAGCGTAGTTGAGACTAGGTTCTACAATGAGCAGTTCTTC
- | TRBJ2-1 | - | TRBV19 | CASSIVSFNEQFF | TGTGCCAGTAGTATAGTTAGCTTCAATGAGCAGTTCTTC
TRBD1 | TRBJ2-6 | - | TRBV5-1 | CASSSLWTGDGANVLTF | TGCGCCAGCAGTTCCCTGTGGACAGGGGATGGGGCCAACGTCCTGACTTTC
TRBD1 | TRBJ2-7 | - | TRBV7-8 | CASSSRQGAYEQYF | TGTGCCAGCAGCTCACGACAGGGGGCCTACGAGCAGTACTTC
- | TRBJ1-5 | - | TRBV21-1 | CASSKAPRTGHNQPQHF | TGTGCCAGCAGCAAAGCCCCGCGGACAGGGCATAATCAGCCCCAGCATTTT
- | TRBJ2-2 | - | TRBV5-1 | CASSFGQGAGTGELFF | TGCGCCAGCAGCTTCGGACAGGGAGCGGGAACCGGGGAGCTGTTTTTT
- | TRBJ1-5 | - | TRBV18 | CASSPGGGPSNQPQHF | TGTGCCAGCTCCCCGGGGGGGGGACCTAGCAATCAGCCCCAGCATTTT
TRBD2 | TRBJ2-1 | - | TRBV2 | CASRRTSGSRNEQFF | TGTGCCAGCAGGAGGACTAGCGGGAGTCGCAATGAGCAGTTCTTC
- | TRBJ1-5 | - | TRBV27 | CASTQTGYSNQPQHF | TGTGCCAGCACCCAAACAGGGTACAGCAATCAGCCCCAGCATTTT
TRBD2 | TRBJ2-2 | - | TRBV5-4 | CASSLGLAGSNTGELFF | TGTGCCAGCAGCTTGGGACTAGCGGGGTCGAACACCGGGGAGCTGTTTTTT
- | TRBJ1-3 | - | TRBV7-4 | CASSWGTASGNTIYF | TGTGCCAGCAGCTGGGGGACTGCCTCTGGAAACACCATATATTTT